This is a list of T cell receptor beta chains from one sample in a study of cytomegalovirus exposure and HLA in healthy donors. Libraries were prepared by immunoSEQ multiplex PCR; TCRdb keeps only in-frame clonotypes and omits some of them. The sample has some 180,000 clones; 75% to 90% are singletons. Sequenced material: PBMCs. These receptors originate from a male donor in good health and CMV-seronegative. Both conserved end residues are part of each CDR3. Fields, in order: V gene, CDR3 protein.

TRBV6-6,CASSSRGIGEQYF
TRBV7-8,CASSLFGEAGNTEAFF
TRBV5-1,CASSPGDYGYTF
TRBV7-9,CASSLETGLSNQPQHF
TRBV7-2,CASSLDSRDSQYF
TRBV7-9,CASSLDRGETQPQHF
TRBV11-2,CASSKTSGGAADTQYF
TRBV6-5,CASSSRDSNQPQHF
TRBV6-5,CASSADRSLGNTIYF
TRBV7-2,CASTYADFSTDTQYF
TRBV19,CASSLRSTTTYEQYF
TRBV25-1,CASRGDRAHEQYF
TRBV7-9,CASSLRTGGSYEQYF
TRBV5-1,CASSVWDRNTGELFF
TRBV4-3,CASSHHVNSNYGYTF
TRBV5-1,CASSLEVGGTEAFF
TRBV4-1,CASSQDRTFYEQYF
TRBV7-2,CASSKGLAGGDEQFF
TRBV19,CATRRGLNTEAFF
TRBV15,CATSRGDLGGPRNEQYF
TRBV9,CASGGGSSGEQFF
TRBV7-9,CASSPRGNEKLFF
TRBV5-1,CASSLALRQGSSPLHF
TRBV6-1,CASSEMGADQPQHF
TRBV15,CATSRDALREVYGYTF
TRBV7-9,CASSLNGIRDSPLHF
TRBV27,CASSPADAYSGANVLTF
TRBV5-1,CASSFTGTAYNEQFF
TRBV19,CASSMGQGRDTQYF
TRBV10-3,CAISPEGTGGNTEAFF
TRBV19,CASSGRSSGHYEQYF
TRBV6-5,CASSYGANLNYGYTF
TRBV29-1,CSVLGGRSTNEKLFF
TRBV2,CASRIGTVSGNTIYF
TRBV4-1,CASSQRGGVNEQYF
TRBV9,CASSVAFGSRDEQYF
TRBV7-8,CASSSGSSGFSYNEQFF
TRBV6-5,CASSYTARGPNYGYTF
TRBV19,CASSPERQRPNYGYTF
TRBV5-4,CASTRDNTNYGYTF
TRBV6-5,CASNPTRGANVLTF
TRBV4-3,CASSLRQGAGNTIYF
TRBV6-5,CASSYSFREGEQYF
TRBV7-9,CASSDSRNYGYTF
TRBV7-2,CASSPRTGRDEQYF
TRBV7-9,CASSLDGRGYTDTQYF
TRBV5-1,CASSTGLENIQYF
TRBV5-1,CASSSPDSYGYTF
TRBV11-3,CASSFDREETQYF
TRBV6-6,CASSRGLRENTEAFF
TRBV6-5,CASSYRSSYEQYF
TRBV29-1,CSVVPGQFGDYGYTF
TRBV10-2,CASRTGAILNTEAFF
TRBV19,CASSTGQGLGGANVLTF
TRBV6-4,CASSDGNPQGKAFF
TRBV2,CASSIGASTDTQYF
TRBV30,CAWAATGTYYGYTF
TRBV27,CASSFRGSSGGFMNEQYF
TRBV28,CASSSPGQETIIGGYTF
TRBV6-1,CASTRLIGGTDTQYF